This T cell receptor (beta chain) was documented in a study of T cell responses to AZD1222 COVID-19 vaccine. The CDR3 runs to 13 residues. V was pared by 0 bases and J by 6 bases, with 7 bases between. Germline V CDR1 and CDR2: SGHTA, FQGNSA. Repertoires were generated with immunoSEQ multiplex PCR, while TCRdb's copy carries only in-frame clones and drops some. The table records fewer than 150,000 clones, approximately 85% of them present only once. The input for sequencing was peripheral blood, taken on day 0 of AZD1222 vaccination. V gene TRBV7-2 combines with J gene TRBJ2-3; no reliable D call. This sequence originates from an adult in good health. CDR3 sequence reads: CASSLANEDTQYF. In DNA, the CDR3 is TGTGCCAGCAGCTTAGCGAACGAGGATACGCAGTATTTT.